This T cell receptor (beta chain) comes out of a study of cytomegalovirus exposure and HLA in healthy donors. Looking at the study overall: Early released data had tens of millions of unique TCRs, all coming from HLA-typed donors. Findings of the study overall: Per a prior analysis, the majority of TCR beta V segments were productive roughly 87% or roughly 30% of the time.

The study ran its PCR with 60 Vbeta and 13 Jbeta primers. The repertoire was sequenced with immunoSEQ multiplex PCR; TCRdb's copy has only in-frame clones and lacks some. Altogether 50,000 to 70,000 clones are present, less than 85% being singletons, with the ten largest covering about 6.8%. The V end was cut by 2 bases, the J end by 0 bases, with 4 bases between. CDR3 length equals 13 residues. Looked up from germline, CDR1 is MNHNS and CDR2 is SASEGT. This clone has only one observation. Its matching antigen is unknown. The chain employs TRBV6-1 and TRBJ1-1; unclear D gene. The sequenced sample consisted of PBMCs. The source is a man aged 25 to 40 in good health and CMV-seropositive. The CDR3: CASSELLNTEAFF. CDR3 DNA sequence: TGTGCCAGCAGTGAACTCCTGAACACTGAAGCTTTCTTT.